Listed here are 7 T cell receptor beta chains from one sample, sequenced in a study of long-term antiretroviral therapy in people with HIV. Run at survey level, the immunoSEQ assay was version v3.0. Produced via immunoSEQ multiplex PCR; TCRdb's table is partial and in-frame only. In the table there are tens of thousands of clones, more than 80% of which are singletons. The source material was unsorted PBMCs, sampled 0.3 years after starting antiretroviral therapy. The origin of the receptors is a man aged 35-49 years with HIV.

This chain links TRBV6-6 with TRBJ1-6; D gene uncertain. V was cut by 3 bases and J by 7 bases, with 10 bases left in between. The CDR3 is 14 amino acids. Germline values: CDR1 MNHNY, CDR2 SVGAGI (reference sequence). Written as DNA, the CDR3 is TGTGCCAGCAGTTATGGACGGACCAATTCACCCCTCCACTTT. This translates into CASSYGRTNSPLHF.

This clone showed up just once. The V and J genes are TRBV29-1 and TRBJ1-1, with TRBD1 as a possible D gene (5 bases). Germline V CDR1 and CDR2: SQVTM, ANQGSEA. CDR3 length: 13 amino acids. Between the trimmed V and J ends, which lost 5 bases and 1 base, there was a span of 11 bases. The CDR3 is CSVRQGQNTEAFF. CDR3 DNA sequence: TGCAGCGTTAGGCAGGGCCAGAACACTGAAGCTTTCTTT. The full variable domain, with the rest looked up from reference TRBV29-1 and TRBJ1-1, is SAVISQKPSRDICQRGTSLTIQCQVDSQVTMMFWYRQQPGQSLTLIATANQGSEATYESGFVIDKFPISRPNLTFSTLTVSNMSPEDSSIYLCSVRQGQNTEAFFGQGTRLTVV.

The rearrangement uses TRBV2 and TRBJ2-2; 10 bases align to TRBD1. The CDR3 runs 16 residues. The germline gives CDR1 SNHLY, CDR2 FYNNEI. The ends lost 7 bases at V and 2 bases at J; junction bases unmatched: 7. Here the CDR3 DNA reads TGTGCCAGCATCCGGGACAGGGGACCCAACACCGGGGAGCTGTTTTTT. As protein: CASIRDRGPNTGELFF. Combining the CDR3 with reference TRBV2 and TRBJ2-2 gives the whole variable domain EPEVTQTPSHQVTQMGQEVILRCVPISNHLYFYWYRQILGQKVEFLVSFYNNEISEKSEIFDDQFSVERPDGSNFTLKIRSTKLEDSAMYFCASIRDRGPNTGELFFGEGSRLTVL.

This clone was detected only a few times. The chain recombines TRBV11-2 with TRBJ1-2; 12 bases map to TRBD1. V lost 5 bases and J lost 2; bases outside the gene matches: 9. The CDR3 loop spans 17 amino acids. Germline V gene lookup returns CDR1 SGHAT and CDR2 FQNNGV. This chain's CDR3 is CASSPLGQGARNYGYTF. CDR3 in DNA: TGTGCCAGCAGCCCGTTGGGACAGGGGGCGCGAAACTATGGCTACACCTTC.

V usage is TRBV5-6 and J usage is TRBJ2-3; D could derive from TRBD1 or TRBD2 (6 bases each). V lost 2 bases and J lost 3, with 13 bases in between. Germline loops: CDR1 SGHDT, CDR2 YYEEEE. The CDR3 is 15 residues long. The CDR3 reads CASSLRGARTDTQYF. The CDR3 bases are TGTGCCAGCAGCTTAAGGGGGGCCCGAACAGATACGCAGTATTTT.

The chain links TRBV7-9 to TRBJ2-6; D is unclear. The ends were cut back, 4 bases at V and 4 bases at J, with 8 bases in the middle. Germline CDR1 reads SEHNR; CDR2 reads FQNEAQ (reference sequence). This CDR3 region has 14 residues. CDR3 in DNA: TGTGCCAGCAGCTCAGCCGCCGGGGCCAACGTCCTGACTTTC. This sequence encodes CASSSAAGANVLTF.

The rearrangement links TRBV4-1 to TRBJ2-3; 11 positions match TRBD2. Losses at the gene ends were 1 base for V and 1 base for J; bases not matched to a gene: 7. The germline CDR1 and CDR2 sequences are MGHRA and YSYEKL. The CDR3 length is 18 residues. Here the CDR3 DNA reads TGCGCCAGCAGCCAAGCCCTGGGTAGCGGGGGGGGCACAGATACGCAGTATTTT. It is translated as CASSQALGSGGGTDTQYF.